Sequencing of this TCR beta chain was carried out in a study of blood T cell repertoires in COVID-19. Overall study context: There were acute and convalescent COVID-19 samples, and they came from the United States, Italy and Spain. Sources were T cells, B-cell-depleted T cells, or PBMCs; the material itself was cDNA or gDNA.

In the original workflow: Reference gene primer amplification in the assay estimated nucleated cell counts. Produced via immunoSEQ multiplex PCR; TCRdb's table is partial and in-frame only. D and trimming come from the DNA, and the V and J calls and clone size come from that table. The repertoire holds 130,000 or so clones, with about 80% as singletons. Trimming took off 6 bases at V and 9 bases at J, with 21 bases between the two ends. There are 15 residues in the CDR3. CDR1 and CDR2 (germline): MNHEY, SVGAGI. This rearrangement joins TRBV6-5 to TRBJ1-5; D not resolved. The sample was peripheral blood. The TCR sequence derives from a human donor in a cohort sampled during active COVID-19. The CDR3 region is CASSTGEVRSSPQHF. The CDR3 DNA is TGTGCCAGCAGCACCGGCGAGGTGCGGTCATCGCCCCAGCATTTT.